This TCR beta chain was profiled in a study of T cell responses to AZD1222 COVID-19 vaccine (dated by TCRdb to the early 2020s). As for the study more broadly: AZD1222 recipients with second doses at about 4 weeks or about 12 weeks were pooled, because spike-specific TCR depth and breadth did not differ between schedules. A total of 230 or so trial participants underwent TCR sequencing, of whom 207 received two doses of AZD1222 and roughly 25 received two doses of the MenACWY control vaccine. Enrollment into the trials was organized by age into subgroups of 18-55, 56-69 and 70-plus years, and those subgroups contained roughly 140, 27 and 60 TCR-sequenced participants, respectively. Study-level results and caveats: Conclusions about previously exposed vaccinees are limited, since just five to seven AZD1222 recipients were seropositive for SARS-CoV-2 at baseline. Participants were mostly white British and included more females than males, and it was suggested by the authors that clonal diversity may have been underestimated. Because no day 14 peak-response samples were available, the repertoires could be characterized only after the peak T cell response. The 56-69-year group was small, and its depth increase did not reach significance, likely because of low power. Reportedly, close to half of the unique spike-specific TCRs recognized epitopes lying outside the regions that are mutated in the B.1.351 and B.1.1.7 variants. After two AZD1222 doses, spike-specific TCR breadth and depth were significantly higher than at day 0 and than in MenACWY recipients. The vaccine-associated CD4 TCRs covered the entire spike protein, and the dominant responses fell in regions 160-218 and 743-854.

The sample's time point label, decoded: baseline before first vaccination. The vaccinee samples were drawn from two UK trials, COV001 and COV002, one of which was a single-blind randomized controlled phase 2/3 trial testing AZD1222 (ChAdOx1 nCoV-19) in healthy adults. For TCRbeta chain sequencing, PBMC samples were collected from trial participants at day 0 and at day 28 after the second dose. The CDR3 regions of human TCRbeta chains were analyzed by immunosequencing. Per the source publication's procedure: Repertoire TCRs were matched against a reference library of SARS-CoV-2-specific TCRs generated with the MIRA antigen-specificity platform. Breadth was defined as the fraction of unique TCRs that were SARS-CoV-2-associated. Depth was defined as the fraction of total T cells that were SARS-CoV-2-associated. Using the MIRA data, each spike-specific TCR was mapped to the spike region that the TCR reacts to and placed in a CD4 or CD8 class. Log10-transformed breadth and depth values were compared by one-way ANOVA with Sidak's multiple comparisons tests. Drawn from immuneACCESS, this table holds only the in-frame rearrangements with V and J called that TCRdb kept. Clones are partly lost; checked studies trace under half to an unresolved V gene and leave the rest unexplained. V, J and clone size are those of that table, while D and trimming were read from the DNA. This sample lists about 140,000 clones; over 75% were detected once. The ten largest clones capture 1.6% of the sample.

As to this clone: Which antigen it targets is not known. Per-base qualities were not stored, and no clone one base away is much larger.

From the cysteine through the phenylalanine, the CDR3 covers 13 amino acids. Only CDR3 DNA remains: 39 bases, in frame from the first base. V drops 7 bases and J drops 1 base, leaving 8 bases in between. Per the germline V gene (reference sequence), LNHDA is the CDR1 and SQIVND is the CDR2. The chain is assembled from TRBV19 and TRBJ1-5; the best D guess is TRBD1, with 5 bases matching. The receptor comes from an adult in good health. This specimen was peripheral blood, taken on day 0 of AZD1222 vaccination. CDR3 loop: CASNGGSNQPQHF. DNA sequence: TGTGCCAGTAACGGGGGGAGCAATCAGCCCCAGCATTTT. The variable domain in full, with residues beyond the CDR3 obtained from the reference TRBV19 and TRBJ1-5 genes, is DGGITQSPKYLFRKEGQNVTLSCEQNLNHDAMYWYRQDPGQGLRLIYYSQIVNDFQKGDIAEGYSVSREKKESFPLTVTSAQKNPTAFYLCASNGGSNQPQHFGDGTRLSIL.